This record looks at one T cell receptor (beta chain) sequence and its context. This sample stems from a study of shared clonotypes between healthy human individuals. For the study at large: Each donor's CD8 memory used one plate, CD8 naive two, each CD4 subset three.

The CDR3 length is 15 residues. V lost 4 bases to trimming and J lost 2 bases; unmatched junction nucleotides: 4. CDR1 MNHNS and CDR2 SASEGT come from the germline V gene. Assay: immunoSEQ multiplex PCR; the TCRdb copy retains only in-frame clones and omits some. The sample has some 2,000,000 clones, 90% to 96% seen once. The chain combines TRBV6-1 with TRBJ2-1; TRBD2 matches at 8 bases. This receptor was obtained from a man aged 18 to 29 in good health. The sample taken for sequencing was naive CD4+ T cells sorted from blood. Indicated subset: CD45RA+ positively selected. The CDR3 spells CASSGDGRAYNEQFF. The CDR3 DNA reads TGTGCCAGCAGTGGAGACGGGAGGGCCTACAATGAGCAGTTCTTC.